Given below is one T cell receptor beta chain in context. It has no known antigen specificity. The sample holds no much larger clone one base away, and base qualities are not on file. The data are from a study of post-analysis software for immune sequencing data (dated by TCRdb to about 2015). The study in broad terms: Recorded disease courses included relapsing-remitting, secondary progressive and progressive-relapsing multiple sclerosis, with some patients lacking subtype annotation. Patient repertoires were compared against around twelve previously published healthy control repertoires from donors aged roughly 6 to 27 years. A subset of samples was prepared in parallel using single-end sample barcoding, then pooled and co-amplified after Illumina adapter ligation. Broader findings and caveats from the paper: Direct clustering with F measure showed strong co-clustering of samples prepared in the same batch, prompting a batch-effect correction. The control group was slightly older than the multiple sclerosis patient group. Significantly higher frequencies in patients than in controls were found for about five TRBV segments, including TRBV5-6, TRBV5-1 and TRBV20-1. Multiple sclerosis patients had significantly lower normalized Chao1 diversity than controls, a result that suggests substantial peripheral T-cell clonal expansion.

The method behind the library was PCR. The instrument was an Illumina HiSeq 2500. Unique molecular identifiers were incorporated into TCR beta cDNA libraries to reduce PCR and sequencing biases. Every 1 to 10 million input T cells yielded 500,000 or so cDNA molecules, meaning each molecule approximated one T cell. The patient libraries were prepared and sequenced using the same protocol as the earlier healthy control dataset. Within a given batch, samples were prepared together, multiplexed and sequenced on the same HiSeq lane. The source study handled its data this way. Raw barcoded reads were processed with MIGEC, discarding single-read molecular identifier groups before consensus assembly and CDR3 extraction. Clonotype tables were post-analysed with VDJtools, and diversity was normalized by down-sampling all datasets to the smallest sample size. To correct batch-related cross-sample contamination, repertoire overlap clustering matched CDR3 amino acid sequences but not nucleotide sequences. TCRdb trimmed the raw reads at Q25, called clones with MiXCR and kept productive beta chains. CDR3 protein duplicates are merged, each entry listing the most common genes and DNA. The authors' filters were not applied to this entry. This sample has about 770,000 distinct CDR3 sequences in its table, and about 43% of those were observed once. Together, the top ten hold roughly 5% of the sample.

To demonstrate the VDJtools post-analysis software, the study profiled TCR beta repertoires from the peripheral blood of around 13 young patients with multiple sclerosis. The multiple sclerosis patients were children and adolescents between roughly 6 and 16 years of age. Per the germline V gene, SNHLY is the CDR1 and FYNNEI is the CDR2. Trimming leaves V shorter by 8 bases and J shorter by 4 bases, with the junction holding 10 bases beyond the gene matches. The CDR3 holds 14 amino acids from the cysteine to the phenylalanine. Just CDR3 DNA is preserved here, 42 bases in frame from base 1. The origin of this receptor is a girl aged 5-17 years with multiple sclerosis. The source material was blood. The rearrangement combines TRBV2 with TRBJ2-5; TRBD1 matches 7 bases in the middle. Here is the DNA: TGTGCCAGCCTCGGGACAGCCGCACGAGAGACCCAGTACTTC. Its protein reads: CASLGTAARETQYF. Beyond the CDR3, the reference TRBV2 and TRBJ2-5 genes provide the residues; the full variable domain reads: EPEVTQTPSHQVTQMGQEVILRCVPISNHLYFYWYRQILGQKVEFLVSFYNNEISEKSEIFDDQFSVERPDGSNFTLKIRSTKLEDSAMYFCASLGTAARETQYFGPGTRLLVL.